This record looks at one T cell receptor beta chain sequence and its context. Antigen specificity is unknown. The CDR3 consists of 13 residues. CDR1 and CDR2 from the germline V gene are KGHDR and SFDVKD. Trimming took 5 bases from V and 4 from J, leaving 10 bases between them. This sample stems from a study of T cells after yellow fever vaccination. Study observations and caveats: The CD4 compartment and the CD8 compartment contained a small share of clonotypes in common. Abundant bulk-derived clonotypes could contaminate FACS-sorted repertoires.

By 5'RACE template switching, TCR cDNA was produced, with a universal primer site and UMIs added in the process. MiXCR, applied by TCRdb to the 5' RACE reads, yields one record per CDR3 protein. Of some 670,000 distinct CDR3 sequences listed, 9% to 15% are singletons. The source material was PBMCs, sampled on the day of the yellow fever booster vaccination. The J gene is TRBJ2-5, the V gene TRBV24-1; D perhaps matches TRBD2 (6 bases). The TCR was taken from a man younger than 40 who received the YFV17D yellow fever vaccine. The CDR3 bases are TGTGCCACCAGTGCGGGGGATCGAGAGACCCAGTACTTC. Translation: CATSAGDRETQYF.